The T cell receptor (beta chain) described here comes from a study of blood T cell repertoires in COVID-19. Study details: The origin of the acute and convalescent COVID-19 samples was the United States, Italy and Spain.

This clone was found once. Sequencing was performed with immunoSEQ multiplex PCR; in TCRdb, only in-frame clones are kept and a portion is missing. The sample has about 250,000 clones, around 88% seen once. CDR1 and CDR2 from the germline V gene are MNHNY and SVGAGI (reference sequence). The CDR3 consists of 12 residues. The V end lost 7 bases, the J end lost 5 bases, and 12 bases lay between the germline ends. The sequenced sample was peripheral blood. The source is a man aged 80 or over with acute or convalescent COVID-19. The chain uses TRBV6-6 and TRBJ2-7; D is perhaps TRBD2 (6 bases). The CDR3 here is CASKEGFDEQYF. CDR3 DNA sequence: TGTGCCAGCAAGGAGGGGTTCGACGAGCAGTACTTC.